The clone carrying this T cell receptor beta chain came up a few times. The antigen remains unidentified. Using its own MiXCR run on the 5' RACE reads, TCRdb lists one record per CDR3 protein. The sample has tens of thousands of distinct CDR3 sequences; over 5% are singletons. This entry comes from a study of early T cells in non-severe SARS-CoV-2 infection. Study-wide context: Bulk RNA from unsorted whole blood was sequenced; chains were unpaired.

Overall study results and limits: Using VDJdb, the matching emphasized anti-spike CD8 responses while missing private and CD4 specificities.

The V gene lost 6 bases and the J gene lost 7 bases, with 19 bases spanning the gap. The germline CDR1 and CDR2 sequences are SGHAT and FQNNGV. The CDR3 loop spans 15 amino acids. V and J are TRBV11-2 and TRBJ2-1; possible D gene TRBD2, 6 bases. The specimen sequenced was whole blood. This clonotype originated in an adult who was a healthcare worker with PCR-confirmed SARS-CoV-2 infection or an uninfected control (not recorded which). CDR3 nucleotides: TGTGCCAGCAGTTCCGGGACTCGCCTTTATAATGAGCAGTTCTTC. This sequence encodes CASSSGTRLYNEQFF.